The clone carrying this TCR beta chain came up many times. This record comes from a study of early T cells in non-severe SARS-CoV-2 infection. Molecules of cDNA were individually given unique molecular identifiers that were attached to them. From the 5' RACE reads, TCRdb called clonotypes with MiXCR, one entry per CDR3 protein. The profile shows about 22,000 distinct CDR3 sequences, 3.6% of them singletons. CDR3 length: 13 amino acids. V lost 7 bases and J lost 11, with 20 bases in between. J is TRBJ1-1 and V is TRBV12-3 or TRBV12-4, with D tentatively TRBD1 (5 bases). Input material: whole blood. The receptor was isolated from an adult who was a healthcare worker with PCR-confirmed SARS-CoV-2 infection or an uninfected control (not recorded which). The chain's CDR3 is CASNHRDGPLAFF. DNA for the CDR3: TGTGCCAGCAATCACCGGGACGGACCCTTGGCTTTCTTT.